This TCR beta chain was recorded in a study of cytomegalovirus exposure and HLA in healthy donors (dated by TCRdb to 2015 to 2018). For the study in its entirety: According to an earlier analysis of 587 of the donors, about 179 million T cells yielded 120 million or so unique TCR beta sequences and around 300 Gb of sequence data. Because of strong linkage in the cohort, roughly five DR-DQ haplotypes were treated as single units for association and clustering. Rather than using new phenotypic data, the later analysis identified candidate immune exposures from TCR beta sequences and from how often those sequences occurred across donors. All discovery cohort repertoires had been generated using a single sequencing platform. An early release covering about 600 HLA-typed donors comprised about 310 gigabases of sequencing data and approximately 80 million unique TCR sequences. A later genetic analysis took genome-wide SNP genotypes for about 55% of the roughly 700 donors and used that subset as a discovery cohort. To predict cytomegalovirus infection status, the study brought together high-throughput TCR immunosequencing, statistical association of individual TCRs with disease status, and machine learning. The number of donors typed differed by locus, with 629-630 for A, B, C, DRB1 and DQB1, around 520 for DQA1, 606 for DPA1, and some 470 for DPB1. An earlier analysis of roughly 580 of the donors used high-throughput TCR beta sequencing to judge whether each TCR beta V gene segment behaved as functional or pseudogenic. Class I and class II HLA loci were covered by the typing at four-digit resolution. Besides the first cohort of roughly 660 subjects, a separate validation cohort made up of roughly 130 different subjects was used. Among the roughly 400 genotyped donors, under 90% belonged to the genetic ancestry cluster associated with self-reported Caucasian donors. The aim of the study was to test whether cataloging public T cell receptors could identify signatures of past pathogen exposure. The study profiled the T cell repertoires of 666 subjects by immunosequencing and related them to cytomegalovirus serostatus. To study patterns of TCR occurrence, a later analysis re-analyzed previously published TCR beta repertoires from 600 to 750 donors and added high-resolution HLA genotyping. Donor age, sex, ethnicity and CMV serostatus were compiled alongside the repertoire data. On average, around 240,000 unique TCR beta nucleotide sequences were sequenced per donor among a few hundred genotyped donors of the cohort, with about 19% of those sequences being non-productive.

Library preparation used the immunoSEQ multiplex PCR assay. For the multiplex PCR, a mixture combining 60 forward primers for TCR Vbeta segments and 13 reverse primers for TCR Jbeta segments was used. Amplification of the CDR3 region of rearranged TCR beta genes was performed with a multiplex PCR assay on genomic DNA. On the Illumina HiSeq System, the amplified TCR beta libraries were sequenced as 87-base-pair reads. As for the authors' bioinformatics: A later analysis counted 65 million to 90 million unique TCR beta chains across the 670 or so repertoires, and 10 million to 12 million of these chains were shared by at least two donors. Raw reads were error-corrected and collapsed into unique sequences with a nearest-neighbor algorithm that merged closely related sequences to remove PCR and sequencing errors. Alignment of CDR3 sequences to IMGT reference sequences was used to assign V, D and J gene segments. For a sequence to be retained, a match of at least six nucleotides to both a V gene segment and a J gene segment was required. Rearrangements were called productive when the CDR3 lacked stop codons and stayed in frame with V and J; all others were non-productive. CDR3 was defined according to IMGT convention as the region running from the second conserved V-encoded cysteine to the conserved J-encoded phenylalanine. The earlier analysis of some 550 of the donors excluded any sequence lacking an unambiguous match to a single V gene segment. In an earlier analysis of several hundred of the donors, V segments were called functional above 56.7% productive rearrangements and were called segregating when the between-donor standard deviation exceeded 5%. To diagnose cytomegalovirus status from the catalog of TCR beta chain sequences, a statistical classification framework was built. In a later analysis, V and J genes were assigned by comparing TCR nucleotide sequences against IMGT/GENE-DB human TR gene sequences. A later analysis assigned CDR3 sequences and most-parsimonious VDJ recombination scenarios with the TCRdist pipeline. In a later analysis, every TCR beta chain was defined by the combination of its CDR3 amino acid sequence and its V-gene family, and reads without a unique V-gene family were dropped. To address suspected cross-contamination and a sequencing artifact, a later analysis removed a few hundred highly shared, low-generation-probability nucleotide sequences. For each public chain, a later analysis derived a clonal expansion index from normalized ranks of inferred template counts within each repertoire. Generation probabilities in a later analysis came from a VDJ recombination model fitted to out-of-frame rearrangements, and those results were checked against IGoR. In a later analysis, TCR-TCR, TCR-HLA and TCR-CMV co-occurrence was scored with hypergeometric tests, and a repertoire-size bias correction was applied to TCR pairs. In a later analysis, false discovery rates were estimated by permuting HLA or CMV assignments 20 times. In a later analysis, co-occurring TCRs were grouped using DBSCAN, and TCRdist sequence similarity was added for clustering within HLA-allele-positive subsets. Repertoires with fewer than 30,000 or more than 120,000 public chains were left out of co-occurrence clustering, as were about 5 repertoires with anomalous nucleotide sharing. The source is immuneACCESS, and TCRdb retained only in-frame sequences with V and J called. Part of the clones is not carried over; for the studies checked, unresolved V genes explain less than half of this, and the remainder is unexplained. V, J and clone size derive from that table, while D and trimming were established from the DNA sequence. This sample comprises roughly 120,000 clones, roughly 74% of them detected only once. The ten biggest clones cover roughly 0.87% of the sample.

The cohort comprised more than 550 healthy bone marrow donors. At the time of sampling, all cohort members were nominally healthy, though unrecorded immune exposures were likely present. The donor was CMV seronegative and belonged to the group of 320 or so seronegative cohort members. Each donor provided a peripheral blood sample, and peripheral blood mononuclear cells were used for TCR beta sequencing. The Qiagen DNeasy Blood Extraction Kit was used to extract genomic DNA from the blood cell samples. V is pruned by 0 bases and J by 1 base, leaving 5 bases of the junction without a gene match. Taken from cysteine to phenylalanine, the CDR3 has 16 residues. The sequence is cut down to CDR3 DNA, 48 bases in frame from base 1. Per the germline V gene, MNHEY is the CDR1 and SVGAGI is the CDR2. Notes on this clone: The clone's antigen remains unknown. Qualities for individual bases were not recorded, and no much larger clone is one base off.

Overall study outcomes, separate from this receptor: An association between a missense DCLRE1C variant and V-gene and J-gene trimming of TCR beta chains was found in a later genetic analysis and replicated in an independent cohort. Compared with the roughly 600-donor mean, donors in an Asian-associated ancestry cluster had fewer N-insertions in productive TCRs, according to a later genetic analysis. Because the 87-base-pair reads could not distinguish some IMGT-functional V segments, including TRBV6-2 and TRBV6-3, those segments were excluded. In a later analysis, the rate of TCR association differed among HLA loci, with DRB1 alleles having the most associated TCRs and HLA-C alleles having the fewest. In an earlier analysis of fewer than 700 of the donors, most TCR beta V segments appeared in productive rearrangements about 87% or about 30% of the time, broadly matching IMGT annotations. Specific HLA alleles were associated with over 15,000 TCR beta sequences at a false discovery rate of 0.05 in a later analysis. In both the original and validation cohorts, the classifier was reported to diagnose cytomegalovirus status with high specificity and sensitivity. While some public TCRs were present in many individuals, most TCR sequences turned up only very rarely across donors. A cluster of highly shared sequence variants was judged likely to represent a technical artifact of the sequencing pipeline. A further reported finding was that TCR beta sequences accurately predicted the HLA-A and HLA-B alleles for most subjects in the first cohort. Presence/absence analyses assumed roughly uniform sequencing depth across donors, an assumption that may not hold. According to a later analysis, parvovirus B19, influenza, CMV and Epstein-Barr virus appeared linked to several top co-occurrence clusters. HLA typing was unavailable for some donors at each locus, so association tests used only the typed subset. A later analysis found that HLA-associated TCR beta chains were more clonally expanded and had lower generation probabilities than equally common non-associated chains. It was suggested by the authors that the approach could potentially be generalized to other disease states and immunological phenotypes. Assigning TCR associations to individual alleles was difficult when HLA alleles, especially DR and DQ, strongly co-occurred. A few of the identified cytomegalovirus-associated TCR beta chains were confirmed in vitro to be specific for cytomegalovirus antigens. Linkage disequilibrium might explain the correlated functional status among segregating V segments, but an unknown experimental factor could not be excluded. Because counts were too low, about 17 rarely observed V segments, including chromosome 9 orphons, were excluded from the earlier analysis of 587 of the donors. For the cohort, immune exposure information was limited to CMV serostatus. According to a later analysis, most CMV-associated TCR beta chains appeared to be HLA-restricted, and the HLA associations seemed to be driven largely by CMV exposure. The study gave a list of under 200 TCR beta chains associated with cytomegalovirus. This cohort had only TCR beta chains sequenced, and the lack of alpha or paired-chain data limited which features could be detected.

Rearrangement joined TRBV6-5 to TRBJ2-7; TRBD1 matches 8 bases in the middle. This clonotype originated in a woman aged 25 to 39 in good health and CMV-seronegative. Sequenced sample: PBMCs. The DNA sequence follows: TGTGCCAGCAGTTACTCGAGACAGGGGAGATCCTACGAGCAGTACTTC. The encoded protein is CASSYSRQGRSYEQYF.